A selection of T cell receptor beta chains follows, all from one sample in a study of CD4+ T cells in melanoma. Produced via immunoSEQ multiplex PCR; TCRdb's table is partial and in-frame only. The sample lists 120,000 to 150,000 clones; 85% to 95% were seen once. The receptor set was obtained from a human donor with melanoma. Both conserved end residues are part of each CDR3. Each record gives: V gene, J gene, clone size, D gene, CDR3 DNA, CDR3 protein. The D gene is left open where the match is weak. Clone size, where shown, is once, few, many, or a class for clones that have expanded.

v_call: TRBV4-2; j_call: TRBJ2-5; clone_size: once; d_call: -; cdr3_nt: TGTGCCAGCAGCCCCTTCCCCGTGCGGGGGCCGTACCAAGAGACCCAGTACTTC; cdr3_aa: CASSPFPVRGPYQETQYF
v_call: TRBV5-6; j_call: TRBJ1-2; clone_size: few; d_call: TRBD1; cdr3_nt: TGTGCCAGCAGCCCCGGCGGACAGGGGGCTAGCGGCTACACCTTC; cdr3_aa: CASSPGGQGASGYTF
v_call: TRBV6-5; j_call: TRBJ1-1; clone_size: -; d_call: -; cdr3_nt: TGTGCCAGCAGTCCGACAGGCGGTTCTTGGGAAGCTTTCTTT; cdr3_aa: CASSPTGGSWEAFF
v_call: TRBV9; j_call: TRBJ1-1; clone_size: -; d_call: -; cdr3_nt: TGTGCCAGCAGCGTAGCCGGGGGGGGCAGGGGGAACACTGAAGCTTTCTTT; cdr3_aa: CASSVAGGGRGNTEAFF
v_call: TRBV4-1; j_call: TRBJ2-3; clone_size: -; d_call: -; cdr3_nt: TGCGCCAGCAGCCCTCAGTTAAGGAGAGGAGATACGCAGTATTTT; cdr3_aa: CASSPQLRRGDTQYF
v_call: TRBV15; j_call: TRBJ2-5; clone_size: -; d_call: -; cdr3_nt: TGTGCCACCAGCCGAGCCACGGAGACCCAGTACTTC; cdr3_aa: CATSRATETQYF
v_call: TRBV12-2; j_call: TRBJ2-2; clone_size: -; d_call: -; cdr3_nt: TGTGCAAGTCGCTGTAACCCGGGACTAGCGGGGGGGCCAAGCACCGGGGAGCTGTTTTTT; cdr3_aa: CASRCNPGLAGGPSTGELFF
v_call: TRBV7-8; j_call: TRBJ1-1; clone_size: -; d_call: -; cdr3_nt: TGTGCCAGCAGCTTGTTCCGACAGGCTGCGCAGCAATTGAACACTGAAGCTTTCTTT; cdr3_aa: CASSLFRQAAQQLNTEAFF
v_call: TRBV19; j_call: TRBJ1-5; clone_size: -; d_call: -; cdr3_nt: TGTGCCAGTAGTGAAGGGGGGAAAGGCAATCAGCCCCAGCATTTT; cdr3_aa: CASSEGGKGNQPQHF
v_call: TRBV10-2; j_call: TRBJ2-3; clone_size: -; d_call: -; cdr3_nt: TGCGCCAGCAGTGCAGGGGGGACAAGCACAGATACGCAGTATTTT; cdr3_aa: CASSAGGTSTDTQYF
v_call: TRBV6-5; j_call: TRBJ1-4; clone_size: -; d_call: -; cdr3_nt: TGTGCCAGCAGGCAGGGTTCTAATGAAAAACTGTTTTTT; cdr3_aa: CASRQGSNEKLFF
v_call: TRBV6-1; j_call: TRBJ2-5; clone_size: -; d_call: TRBD2; cdr3_nt: TGTGCCAGCAACAGCGGGGCGGCCGGGGAGACCCAGTACTTC; cdr3_aa: CASNSGAAGETQYF
v_call: TRBV10-3; j_call: TRBJ1-1; clone_size: -; d_call: TRBD1; cdr3_nt: TGTGCCATCAGTTACACAGGGGGCACTGAAGCTTTCTTT; cdr3_aa: CAISYTGGTEAFF
v_call: TRBV5-1; j_call: TRBJ2-1; clone_size: -; d_call: TRBD2; cdr3_nt: TGCGCCAGCAGCCCGGGACTAGCGGACGACAATGAGCAGTTCTTC; cdr3_aa: CASSPGLADDNEQFF
v_call: TRBV6-6; j_call: TRBJ2-7; clone_size: -; d_call: -; cdr3_nt: TGTGCCTCTGCATACTACGACGAGCAGTACTTC; cdr3_aa: CASAYYDEQYF
v_call: TRBV18; j_call: TRBJ2-3; clone_size: -; d_call: -; cdr3_nt: TGTGCCAGCTCGGGCAACGGGGTTTCGGATACGCAGTATTTT; cdr3_aa: CASSGNGVSDTQYF
v_call: TRBV15; j_call: TRBJ2-6; clone_size: -; d_call: -; cdr3_nt: TGTGCCACCAGTAGAGAGGGGCCCGGGGCCAACGTCCTGACTTTC; cdr3_aa: CATSREGPGANVLTF
v_call: TRBV5-5; j_call: TRBJ1-3; clone_size: -; d_call: -; cdr3_nt: TGTGCCAGCAGCTTGGCCAGTACGGCTGGAAACACCATATATTTT; cdr3_aa: CASSLASTAGNTIYF
v_call: TRBV27; j_call: TRBJ1-5; clone_size: once; d_call: -; cdr3_nt: TGTGCCAGCAGTCCTATGACAGTCCCCAATCAGCCCCAGCATTTT; cdr3_aa: CASSPMTVPNQPQHF
v_call: TRBV6-1; j_call: TRBJ2-7; clone_size: -; d_call: TRBD1; cdr3_nt: TGTGCCACCGAGACAGGGGGGATAGACTACGAGCAGTACTTC; cdr3_aa: CATETGGIDYEQYF
v_call: TRBV11-2; j_call: TRBJ2-3; clone_size: -; d_call: -; cdr3_nt: TGTGCCAGCGGTTCGGGTTATACGCAGTATTTT; cdr3_aa: CASGSGYTQYF
v_call: TRBV11-2; j_call: TRBJ1-2; clone_size: -; d_call: -; cdr3_nt: TGTGCCAGCAGCACTGGAATCAACTATGGCTACACCTTC; cdr3_aa: CASSTGINYGYTF
v_call: TRBV27; j_call: TRBJ2-6; clone_size: -; d_call: -; cdr3_nt: TGTGCCAGCGCCGGGTCTGGGGCCAACGTCCTGACTTTC; cdr3_aa: CASAGSGANVLTF
v_call: TRBV7-9; j_call: TRBJ2-3; clone_size: -; d_call: TRBD1; cdr3_nt: TGTGCCAGCAGCCCAGGGGGCGGGAGCACAGATACGCAGTATTTT; cdr3_aa: CASSPGGGSTDTQYF
v_call: TRBV7-6; j_call: TRBJ2-1; clone_size: -; d_call: TRBD2; cdr3_nt: TGTGCCAGCAGCCCACGCGGGGGCTCCTACAATGAGCAGTTCTTC; cdr3_aa: CASSPRGGSYNEQFF
v_call: TRBV11-2; j_call: TRBJ1-6; clone_size: -; d_call: -; cdr3_nt: TGTGCCAGCAGCTTAGGGACAGTACTCAATTCACCCCTCCACTTT; cdr3_aa: CASSLGTVLNSPLHF
v_call: TRBV5-1; j_call: TRBJ1-1; clone_size: -; d_call: -; cdr3_nt: TGCGCCAGCAGCTTGTGGGGGGGCCGGACTGAAGCTTTCTTT; cdr3_aa: CASSLWGGRTEAFF
v_call: TRBV7-3; j_call: TRBJ1-1; clone_size: few; d_call: TRBD1; cdr3_nt: TGTGCCAGCAGCTTATCAGGGGGAGGGCGCACTGAAGCTTTCTTT; cdr3_aa: CASSLSGGGRTEAFF
v_call: TRBV7-3; j_call: TRBJ2-1; clone_size: -; d_call: TRBD2; cdr3_nt: TGTGCCAGCAGCTTAACGGCTAGCGGCGGCAATGAGCAGTTCTTC; cdr3_aa: CASSLTASGGNEQFF
v_call: TRBV19; j_call: TRBJ1-2; clone_size: -; d_call: -; cdr3_nt: TGTGCCAGTAGTATCTGGGGGATCTATGGCTACACCTTC; cdr3_aa: CASSIWGIYGYTF
v_call: TRBV5-1; j_call: TRBJ2-3; clone_size: once; d_call: -; cdr3_nt: TGCGCCAGCAGCTTGGCCGCGGGAAGCACAGATACGCAGTATTTT; cdr3_aa: CASSLAAGSTDTQYF
v_call: TRBV7-2; j_call: TRBJ2-1; clone_size: -; d_call: -; cdr3_nt: TGTGCCAGCAGCTTAGCGGTAGGGGGTAACTACAATGAGCAGTTCTTC; cdr3_aa: CASSLAVGGNYNEQFF
v_call: TRBV5-8; j_call: TRBJ1-2; clone_size: -; d_call: -; cdr3_nt: TGTGCCAGCAGCTTACGACCCCCGGGGGGCTACACCTTC; cdr3_aa: CASSLRPPGGYTF
v_call: TRBV20-1; j_call: TRBJ1-2; clone_size: -; d_call: -; cdr3_nt: TGCAGTGGGGAAAACTATGGTGGCTACACCTTC; cdr3_aa: CSGENYGGYTF
v_call: TRBV7-9; j_call: TRBJ2-1; clone_size: -; d_call: -; cdr3_nt: TGTGCCAGCAGCTTAGGAGGGAGGGGGGCGGTTGAGCAGTTCTTC; cdr3_aa: CASSLGGRGAVEQFF
v_call: TRBV7-3; j_call: TRBJ2-5; clone_size: -; d_call: -; cdr3_nt: TGTGCCAGCAGCCTAAGGGGGACATCTCAAGAGACCCAGTACTTC; cdr3_aa: CASSLRGTSQETQYF
v_call: TRBV7-2; j_call: TRBJ1-6; clone_size: -; d_call: TRBD1; cdr3_nt: TGTGCCAGCAGCCGGGGGACCGGGACAGGGGGTAATTCACCCCTCCACTTT; cdr3_aa: CASSRGTGTGGNSPLHF
v_call: TRBV6-7; j_call: TRBJ1-2; clone_size: -; d_call: -; cdr3_nt: TGTGCCAGCAGGAGGACTTATGGCTACACCTTC; cdr3_aa: CASRRTYGYTF
v_call: TRBV30; j_call: TRBJ1-3; clone_size: -; d_call: -; cdr3_nt: TGTGCCTGGAGTGTAGACTGGTCTGGAAACACCATATATTTT; cdr3_aa: CAWSVDWSGNTIYF
v_call: TRBV6-5; j_call: TRBJ1-2; clone_size: -; d_call: TRBD1; cdr3_nt: TGTGCCAGCAGCGCCCGCCGGACAGGGGGCGCTGACACCTTC; cdr3_aa: CASSARRTGGADTF
v_call: TRBV10-2; j_call: TRBJ2-7; clone_size: -; d_call: TRBD2; cdr3_nt: TGCGCCAGCAGCGAGTCCGGGACTAGGGGGAGAGGGCAGTACTTC; cdr3_aa: CASSESGTRGRGQYF
v_call: TRBV5-4; j_call: TRBJ2-4; clone_size: -; d_call: -; cdr3_nt: TGTGCCAGCAGCTCCGGGGGGCTGGACTTAGCCAAAAACATTCAGTACTTC; cdr3_aa: CASSSGGLDLAKNIQYF
v_call: TRBV2; j_call: TRBJ2-5; clone_size: -; d_call: TRBD2; cdr3_nt: TGTGCCAGCGGTAGCGGGGACCAAGAGACCCAGTACTTC; cdr3_aa: CASGSGDQETQYF
v_call: TRBV19; j_call: TRBJ1-2; clone_size: -; d_call: -; cdr3_nt: TGTGCCAGTAGTATAGATGGATTGGGAACGGGACGGAACTATGGCTACACCTTC; cdr3_aa: CASSIDGLGTGRNYGYTF
v_call: TRBV6-1; j_call: TRBJ2-2; clone_size: -; d_call: -; cdr3_nt: TGTGCCAGCAGGGAGGGGAGTCCGAACACCGGGGAGCTGTTTTTT; cdr3_aa: CASREGSPNTGELFF
v_call: TRBV6-7; j_call: TRBJ1-3; clone_size: -; d_call: TRBD1; cdr3_nt: TGTGCCAGCAGCTACTTCCCGGGACAGGGATCTGGAAACACCATATATTTT; cdr3_aa: CASSYFPGQGSGNTIYF
v_call: TRBV7-2; j_call: TRBJ2-5; clone_size: -; d_call: TRBD1; cdr3_nt: TGTGCCAGCAGTCCTGACAGGGACCAAGAGACCCAGTACTTC; cdr3_aa: CASSPDRDQETQYF
v_call: TRBV5-4; j_call: TRBJ1-1; clone_size: few; d_call: -; cdr3_nt: TGTGCCAGCAGCTCCGACAGCCGGGGAACTGAAGCTTTCTTT; cdr3_aa: CASSSDSRGTEAFF